This T cell receptor beta chain was observed in a study of control samples from healthy donors and cancer patients. Generated by immunoSEQ multiplex PCR, the TCRdb table keeps only in-frame clones and is missing some. The sample includes 150,000 to 170,000 clones, 90% to 95% of them seen just once. This receptor was identified in a middle-aged man in good health. The sequencing sample was made of blood.

In nucleotides, the CDR3 is TGTGCCAGCAGCTTAGGCGGGGGCGGCACAGATACGCAGTATTTT. Translating gives CASSLGGGGTDTQYF. The genes are TRBV7-9 and TRBJ2-3, with D possibly being TRBD2 (7 bases). The CDR3 has 15 amino acids. CDR1 and CDR2 (germline): SEHNR, FQNEAQ (reference sequence). The V end lost 1 base, the J end lost 1 base, and 9 bases lay between the germline ends.